This T cell receptor (beta chain) was captured by sequencing in a study of tumor-infiltrating lymphocytes in oesophageal squamous cell carcinoma. One entry per CDR3 protein, called by TCRdb with MiXCR from the PCR reads. The table records more than 10,000 distinct CDR3 sequences, roughly 50% of them present only once. Germline lookup yields CDR1 SGHVS and CDR2 FQNEAQ. The CDR3 has 13 amino acids. The V end was cut by 2 bases, the J end by 2 bases, with 7 bases between. This sequence was found in a female donor with esophageal squamous cell carcinoma. This chain connects TRBV7-8 to TRBJ2-7, with D uncertain. Sequencing was performed on esophageal tumor tissue. This CDR3 is CASSLSRTYEQYF. The CDR3 nucleotides read TGTGCCAGCAGCTTATCTAGGACCTACGAGCAGTACTTC.